This entry is about one TCR beta chain. TCRdb used MiXCR to reprocess the RT-PCR reads, holding one entry per CDR3 protein. This table holds some 960,000 distinct CDR3 sequences, approximately 18% found once. This specimen comes from a study of patients and donors after allogeneic stem cell transplantation. The germline CDR1 and CDR2 sequences are DFQATT and SNEGSKA (reference sequence). V gave up 3 bases and J gave up 4 bases; unmatched junction bases: 9. This CDR3 spans 15 amino acids. The J gene is TRBJ1-5, the V gene TRBV20-1, with 7 bases identical to TRBD1. The sample consisted of blood, either unsorted or a sorted T cell fraction (not recorded which). The sequence came from a human donor who was either an allogeneic HSCT recipient or a stem cell or donor lymphocyte infusion donor (not recorded which). It is not recorded whose cells these are; they may come from a transplant donor. CDR3: CSASPGQPRNQPQHF. In DNA, the CDR3 is TGCAGTGCTAGCCCGGGACAGCCACGAAATCAGCCCCAGCATTTT.